Given below is one T cell receptor beta chain in context. The data derive from a study of shared clonotypes between healthy human individuals. The V end lost 2 bases, the J end lost 1 base, and 9 bases lay between the germline ends. The CDR3 has 15 residues. CDR1 is MNHNS, CDR2 SASEGT, per germline. Replicate sorted-subset PCRs were loaded with approximately 200 ng DNA, roughly 33,000 T cell genomes. Clones were read by immunoSEQ multiplex PCR, and TCRdb kept only the in-frame ones, dropping some. The sample gives about 1.5 million clones, approximately 98% of which show up once; approximately 0.44% is in the top ten.

The TCR sequence derives from a man aged 30 to 39 in good health. Sequenced material: naive CD4+ T cells sorted from blood. Subset noted: CD45RA+ positively selected. The chain carries TRBV6-1 and TRBJ2-1, with a possible D match to TRBD2 (5 bases). The CDR3, as DNA: TGTGCCAGCAGTGAACTCGGGGTATCCTACAATGAGCAGTTCTTC. Translation: CASSELGVSYNEQFF.